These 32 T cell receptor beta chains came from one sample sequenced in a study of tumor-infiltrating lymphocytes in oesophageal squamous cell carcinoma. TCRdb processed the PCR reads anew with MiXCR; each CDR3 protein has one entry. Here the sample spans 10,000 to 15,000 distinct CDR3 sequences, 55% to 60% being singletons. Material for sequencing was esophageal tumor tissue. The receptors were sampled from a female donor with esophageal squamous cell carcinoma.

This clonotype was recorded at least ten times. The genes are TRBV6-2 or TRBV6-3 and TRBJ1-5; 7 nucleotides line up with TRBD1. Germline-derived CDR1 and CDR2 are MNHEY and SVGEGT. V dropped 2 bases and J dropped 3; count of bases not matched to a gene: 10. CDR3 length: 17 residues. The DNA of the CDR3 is TGTGCCAGCAGTTACACAAAGAGGGACAGACACAATCAGCCCCAGCATTTT. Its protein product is CASSYTKRDRHNQPQHF.

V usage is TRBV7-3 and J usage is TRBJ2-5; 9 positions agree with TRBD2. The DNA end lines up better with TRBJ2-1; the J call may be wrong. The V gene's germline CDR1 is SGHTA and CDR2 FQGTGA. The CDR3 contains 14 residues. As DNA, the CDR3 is TGTGCCAGCAGCTTAAGCGGGGGGGGGGCTGAGCAGTTCTTC. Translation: CASSLSGGGAEQFF.

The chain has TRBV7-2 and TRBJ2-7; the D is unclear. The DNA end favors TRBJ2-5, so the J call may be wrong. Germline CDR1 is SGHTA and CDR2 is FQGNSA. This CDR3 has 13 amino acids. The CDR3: CASSFSVGETQYF. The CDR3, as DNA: TGTGCCAGCAGCTTCAGCGTGGGAGAGACCCAGTACTTC.

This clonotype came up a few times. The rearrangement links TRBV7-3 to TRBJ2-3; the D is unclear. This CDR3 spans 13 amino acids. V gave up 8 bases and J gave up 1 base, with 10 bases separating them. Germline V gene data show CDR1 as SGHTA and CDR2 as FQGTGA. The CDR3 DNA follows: TGTGCCAGCGCGCCGAGCGGCACAGATACGCAGTATTTT. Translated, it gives CASAPSGTDTQYF. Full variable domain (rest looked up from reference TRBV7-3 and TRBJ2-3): GAGVSQTPSNKVTEKGKYVELRCDPISGHTALYWYRQSLGQGPEFLIYFQGTGAADDSGLPNDRFFAVRPEGSVSTLKIQRTERGDSAVYLCASAPSGTDTQYFGPGTRLTVL.

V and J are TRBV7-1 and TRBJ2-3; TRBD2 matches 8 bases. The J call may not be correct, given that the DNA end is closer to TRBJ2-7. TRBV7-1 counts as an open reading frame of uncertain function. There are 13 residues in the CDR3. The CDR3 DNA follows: TGTGCCAGCAGCTCGGGTAGCGGGAACGAGCAGTACTTC. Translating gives CASSSGSGNEQYF.

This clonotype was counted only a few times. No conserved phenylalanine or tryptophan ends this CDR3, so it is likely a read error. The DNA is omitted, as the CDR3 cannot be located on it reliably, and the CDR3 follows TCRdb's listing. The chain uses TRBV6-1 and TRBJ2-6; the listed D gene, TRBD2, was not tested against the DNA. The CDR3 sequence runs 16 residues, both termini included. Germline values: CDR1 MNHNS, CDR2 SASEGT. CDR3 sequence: CASSEALGPHEQYFGP.

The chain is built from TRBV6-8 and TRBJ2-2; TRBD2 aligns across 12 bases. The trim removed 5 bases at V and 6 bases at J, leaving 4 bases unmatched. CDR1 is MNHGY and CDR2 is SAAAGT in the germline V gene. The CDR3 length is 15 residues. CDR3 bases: TGTGCCAGCAGTGCGACTAGCGGGAGTCCCGGGGAGCTGTTTTTT. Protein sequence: CASSATSGSPGELFF.

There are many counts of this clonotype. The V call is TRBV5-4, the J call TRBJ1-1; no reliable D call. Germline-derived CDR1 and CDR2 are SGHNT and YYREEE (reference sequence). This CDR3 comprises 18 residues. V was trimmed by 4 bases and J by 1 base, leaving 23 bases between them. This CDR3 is CASSPRRGRLLQNTEAFF. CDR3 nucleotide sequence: TGTGCCAGCAGCCCCCGTAGAGGCCGCTTACTTCAGAACACTGAAGCTTTCTTT.

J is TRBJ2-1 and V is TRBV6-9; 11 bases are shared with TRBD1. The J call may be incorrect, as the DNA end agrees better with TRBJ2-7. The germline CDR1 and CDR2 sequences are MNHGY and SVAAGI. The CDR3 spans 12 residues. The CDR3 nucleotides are TGTGCCATGGGACAGGGGGATTACGAGCAGTACTTC. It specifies CAMGQGDYEQYF.

This chain's CDR3 is CASSLGRAGGQPQHF. CDR3 in DNA: TGTGCCAGCAGCTTAGGCCGGGCAGGCGGTCAGCCCCAGCATTTT. The chain links TRBV7-6 to TRBJ1-5; no clear D gene. The germline V gene encodes CDR1 SGHVS and CDR2 FNYEAQ. There are 15 residues in the CDR3. Trimming pared 1 base from V and 6 bases from J, leaving 13 bases between.

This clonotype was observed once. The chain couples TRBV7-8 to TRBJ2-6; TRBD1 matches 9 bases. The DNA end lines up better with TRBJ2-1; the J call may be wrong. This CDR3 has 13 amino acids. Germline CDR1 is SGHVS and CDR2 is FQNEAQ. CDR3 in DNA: TGTGCCAGCCGGGACAGGGTATACAATGAGCAGTTCTTC. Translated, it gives CASRDRVYNEQFF.

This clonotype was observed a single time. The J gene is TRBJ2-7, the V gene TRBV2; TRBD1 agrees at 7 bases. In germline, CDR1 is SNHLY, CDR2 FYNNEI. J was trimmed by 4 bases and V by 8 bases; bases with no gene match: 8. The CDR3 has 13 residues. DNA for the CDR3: TGTGCCAGCGGTATGGCAGGGGGTTACGAGCAGTACTTC. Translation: CASGMAGGYEQYF.

CDR3 amino acids: CASSYSGEGRTLHF. CDR3 DNA sequence: TGTGCCAGCAGTTACTCGGGGGAGGGTCGCACCCTCCACTTT. The V gene is TRBV6-6, the J gene TRBJ1-6; the D gene is possibly TRBD1 (5 bases). CDR3 length: 14 residues. Trimming removed 0 bases at V and 14 bases at J, with 14 bases between. Germline V lookup: CDR1 MNHNY, CDR2 SVGAGI (reference sequence).

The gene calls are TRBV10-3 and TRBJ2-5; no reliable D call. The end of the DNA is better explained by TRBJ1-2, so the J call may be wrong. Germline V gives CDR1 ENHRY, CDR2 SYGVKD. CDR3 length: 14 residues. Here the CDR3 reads CAISESGGHYGYTF. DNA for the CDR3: TGTGCCATCAGTGAGTCGGGAGGCCACTATGGCTACACCTTC.

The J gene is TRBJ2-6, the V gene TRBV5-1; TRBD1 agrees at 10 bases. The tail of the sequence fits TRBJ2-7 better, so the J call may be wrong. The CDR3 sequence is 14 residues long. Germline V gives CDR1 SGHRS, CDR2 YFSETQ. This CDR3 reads CASRPDRGAYEQYF. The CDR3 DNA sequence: TGCGCCAGCAGGCCGGACAGGGGGGCCTACGAGCAGTACTTC.

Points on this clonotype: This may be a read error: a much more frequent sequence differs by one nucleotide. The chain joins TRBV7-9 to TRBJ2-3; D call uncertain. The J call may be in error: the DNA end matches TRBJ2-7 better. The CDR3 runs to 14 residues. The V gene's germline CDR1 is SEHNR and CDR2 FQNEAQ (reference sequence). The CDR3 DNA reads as TGTGCCAGCAGCTTGAGCGACTCAAACAATGAGCAGTACTTC. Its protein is CASSLSDSNNEQYF.

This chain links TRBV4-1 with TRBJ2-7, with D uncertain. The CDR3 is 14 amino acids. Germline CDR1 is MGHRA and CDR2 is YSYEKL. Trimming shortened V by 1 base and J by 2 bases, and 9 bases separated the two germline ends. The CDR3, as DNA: TGCGCCAGCAGCCAAGTGCATACTCCCTACGAGCAGTACTTC. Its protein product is CASSQVHTPYEQYF.

The CDR3 nucleotides read TGTGCCAGCAGCTTCCTAGCGGGCCGTGGGGCCAATGAGCAGTTCTTC. Translation gives CASSFLAGRGANEQFF. The chain links TRBV7-2 to TRBJ2-7; 8 nucleotides line up with TRBD2. The DNA end lines up better with TRBJ2-1; the J call may be wrong. The CDR3 consists of 16 residues. Per the germline V gene, CDR1 is SGHTA and CDR2 is FQGNSA.

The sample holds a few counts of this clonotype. The chain's CDR3 is CASSTTGGAYEQYF. The CDR3 DNA follows: TGTGCCAGCAGTACGACAGGGGGAGCCTACGAGCAGTACTTC. The chain links TRBV28 to TRBJ2-7, with 9 bases aligning to TRBD1. Germline V gene sequence: CDR1 MDHEN, CDR2 SYDVKM. There are 14 residues in the CDR3. V lost 5 bases, J lost 2 bases, and 4 bases stayed unmatched.

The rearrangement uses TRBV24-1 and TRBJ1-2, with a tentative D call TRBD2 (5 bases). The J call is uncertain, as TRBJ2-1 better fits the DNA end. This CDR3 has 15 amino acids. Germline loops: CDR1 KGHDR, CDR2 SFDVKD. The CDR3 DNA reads TGTGCCACCAGTAGCAGAGGGAGCTCCTACAATGAGCAGTTCTTC. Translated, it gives CATSSRGSSYNEQFF.

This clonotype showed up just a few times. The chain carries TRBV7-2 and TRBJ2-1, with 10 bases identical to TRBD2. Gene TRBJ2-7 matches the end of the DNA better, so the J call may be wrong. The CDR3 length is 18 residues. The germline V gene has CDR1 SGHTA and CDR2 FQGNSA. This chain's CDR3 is CASSLALSSGSIGYEQYF. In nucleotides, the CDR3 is TGTGCCAGCAGCTTAGCGCTGTCTAGCGGGAGTATAGGCTACGAGCAGTACTTC.

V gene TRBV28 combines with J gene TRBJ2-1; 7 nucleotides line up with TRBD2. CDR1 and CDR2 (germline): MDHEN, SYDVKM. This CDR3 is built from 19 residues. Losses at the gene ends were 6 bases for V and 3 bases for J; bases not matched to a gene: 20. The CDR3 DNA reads TGTGCCAGCAGGCTGGGGTGGTTTGACGGGACTACGGTCTACAATGAGCAGTTCTTC. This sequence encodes CASRLGWFDGTTVYNEQFF.

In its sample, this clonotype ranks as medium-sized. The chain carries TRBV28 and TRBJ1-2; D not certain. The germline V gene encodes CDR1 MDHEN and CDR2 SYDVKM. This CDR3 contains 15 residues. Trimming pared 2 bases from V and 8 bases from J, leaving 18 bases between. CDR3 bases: TGTGCCAGCAGTTTAGGATGGCACGGAGGTCGGGGCTACACCTTC. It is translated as CASSLGWHGGRGYTF.

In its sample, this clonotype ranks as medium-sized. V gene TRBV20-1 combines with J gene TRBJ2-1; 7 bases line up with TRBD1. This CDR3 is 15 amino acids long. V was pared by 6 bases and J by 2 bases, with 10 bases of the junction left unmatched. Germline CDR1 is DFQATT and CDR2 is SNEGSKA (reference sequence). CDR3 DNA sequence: TGCAGTGCGTCGGGTCTAGGACAGGCCTACAATGAGCAGTTCTTC. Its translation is CSASGLGQAYNEQFF.

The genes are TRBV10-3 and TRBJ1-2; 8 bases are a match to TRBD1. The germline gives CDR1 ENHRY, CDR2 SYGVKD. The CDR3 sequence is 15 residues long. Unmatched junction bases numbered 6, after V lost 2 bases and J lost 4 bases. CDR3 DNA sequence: TGTGCCATCAGTGAGGCGCCCGGACAGGGCTATGGCTACACCTTC. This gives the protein CAISEAPGQGYGYTF.

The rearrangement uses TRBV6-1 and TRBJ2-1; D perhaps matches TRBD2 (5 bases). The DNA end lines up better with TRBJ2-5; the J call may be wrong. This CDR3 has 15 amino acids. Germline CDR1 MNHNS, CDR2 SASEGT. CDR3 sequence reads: CASSQLEYGQETQYF. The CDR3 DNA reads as TGTGCCAGCAGCCAACTAGAGTACGGGCAAGAGACCCAGTACTTC.

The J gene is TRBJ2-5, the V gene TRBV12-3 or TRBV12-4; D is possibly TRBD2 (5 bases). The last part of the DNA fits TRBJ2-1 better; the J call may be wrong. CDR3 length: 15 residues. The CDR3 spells CASSSLAPLYNEQFF. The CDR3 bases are TGTGCCAGCAGTTCCCTAGCCCCGCTTTACAATGAGCAGTTCTTC.

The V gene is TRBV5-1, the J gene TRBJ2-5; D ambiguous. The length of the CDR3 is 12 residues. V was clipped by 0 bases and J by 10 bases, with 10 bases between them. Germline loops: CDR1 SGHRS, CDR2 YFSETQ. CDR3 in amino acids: CASSLDGPVQYF. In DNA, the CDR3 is TGCGCCAGCAGCTTGGATGGGCCCGTCCAGTACTTC.

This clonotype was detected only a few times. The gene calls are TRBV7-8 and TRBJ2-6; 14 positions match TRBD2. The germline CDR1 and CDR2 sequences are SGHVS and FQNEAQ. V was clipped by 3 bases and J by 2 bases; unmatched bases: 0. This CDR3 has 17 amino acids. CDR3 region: CASSLGLAGAGANVLTF. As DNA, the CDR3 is TGTGCCAGCAGCTTGGGACTAGCGGGAGCTGGGGCCAACGTCCTGACTTTC.

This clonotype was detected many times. The CDR3 loop is CASSLGSSGLANEQFF. CDR3 in DNA: TGTGCCAGCAGCTTAGGCAGTAGCGGTCTGGCCAATGAGCAGTTCTTC. The J gene is TRBJ2-1, the V gene TRBV7-3, with a possible D match to TRBD2 (6 bases). The V gene's germline CDR1 is SGHTA and CDR2 FQGTGA. This CDR3 contains 16 residues. Trimming shortened V by 2 bases and J by 6 bases, and 17 bases separated the two germline ends.

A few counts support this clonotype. CDR3 protein: CASSHLTSGSGYEQYF. The CDR3, as DNA: TGCGCCAGCAGCCATCTCACTAGCGGGAGCGGCTACGAGCAGTACTTC. The chain recombines TRBV4-1 with TRBJ2-5; 11 bases agree with TRBD2. The last part of the DNA fits TRBJ2-7 better; the J call may be wrong. The V gene's germline CDR1 is MGHRA and CDR2 YSYEKL. The CDR3 runs to 16 residues.

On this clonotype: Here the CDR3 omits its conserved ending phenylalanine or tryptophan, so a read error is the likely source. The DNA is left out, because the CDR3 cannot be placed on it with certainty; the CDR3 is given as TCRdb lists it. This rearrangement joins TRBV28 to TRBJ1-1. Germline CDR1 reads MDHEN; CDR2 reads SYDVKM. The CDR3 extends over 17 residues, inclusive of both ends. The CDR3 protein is CASSIRRRGPTSSSSVR.